This T cell receptor (beta chain) was profiled in a study of blood T cell repertoires in COVID-19. As for the study in general: COVID-19 samples collected from the United States, Italy and Spain covered acute and convalescent phases. Sample material is recorded as cDNA or gDNA derived from T cells, B-cell-depleted T cells, or PBMCs.

The table lists this clone with a count of one. The CDR3 has 13 residues. V was trimmed by 10 bases and J by 3 bases, leaving 13 bases between them. Original data processing: Reference gene primer amplification yielded estimated nucleated cell counts. The method was immunoSEQ multiplex PCR; TCRdb's version includes in-frame clones alone and lacks a portion of them. Clone size and V and J calls were adopted from that table, with D and trimming inferred from the DNA. The profile covers 90,000 to 150,000 clones, with roughly four fifths appearing a single time and roughly 7.3% taken by the ten largest. This sequence joins TRBV12-3 or TRBV12-4 and TRBJ1-5; D possibly corresponds to TRBD1 (6 bases). The TCR sequence derives from a human donor in a cohort sampled during active COVID-19. The sample taken for sequencing was peripheral blood. CDR3 nucleotides: TGTGCCATGAACCGGGACACCAATCAGCCCCAGCATTTT. Amino acids: CAMNRDTNQPQHF.